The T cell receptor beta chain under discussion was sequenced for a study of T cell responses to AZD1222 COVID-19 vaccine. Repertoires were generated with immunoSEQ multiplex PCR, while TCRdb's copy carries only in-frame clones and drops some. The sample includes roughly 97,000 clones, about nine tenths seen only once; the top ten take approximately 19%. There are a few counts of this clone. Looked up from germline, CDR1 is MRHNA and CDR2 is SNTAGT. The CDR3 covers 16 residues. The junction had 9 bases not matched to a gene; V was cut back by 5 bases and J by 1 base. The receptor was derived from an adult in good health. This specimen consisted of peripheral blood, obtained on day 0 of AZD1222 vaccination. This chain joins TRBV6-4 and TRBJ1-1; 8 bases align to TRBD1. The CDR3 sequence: CASSLHPGQENTEAFF. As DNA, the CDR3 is TGTGCCAGCAGTCTACACCCGGGACAGGAGAACACTGAAGCTTTCTTT.